A selection of T cell receptor beta chains follows, all from one sample in a study of breast tumors, draining lymph nodes, adjacent tissues. TCRdb re-called the multiplex PCR reads with MiXCR, one entry per CDR3 protein. The data contain 180,000 or so distinct CDR3 sequences, approximately 33% of them singletons. Input material: axillary lymph node tissue. Every receptor here comes from a female donor with breast cancer. Some clones in this sample may be carry-over from other donors' samples. The CDR3 runs from the conserved cysteine through the conserved F or W. Each record gives: V gene, J gene, clone size, D gene, CDR3 protein, CDR3 DNA. D genes are given only for firm matches. The size field is filled for only some rows; it gives once, few, many or a size class.

>TRBV6-5|TRBJ2-1|many|-
CASSPYVFSGRSHNEQFF
TGTGCCAGCAGTCCTTACGTTTTTTCCGGGCGGAGTCACAATGAGCAGTTCTTC
>TRBV7-3|TRBJ2-3|few|-
CASSLGGGGLGADTQYF
TGTGCCAGCAGCTTAGGGGGGGGGGGGCTAGGGGCAGATACGCAGTATTTT
>TRBV20-1|TRBJ1-3|-|TRBD1
CSARDLAGGGNTIYF
TGCAGTGCTAGAGATCTGGCAGGGGGTGGAAACACCATATATTTT
>TRBV19|TRBJ1-3|few|-
CASSSSSDSEGNTIYF
TGTGCCAGTAGTAGTTCGTCGGACAGCGAAGGAAACACCATATATTTT
>TRBV4-1|TRBJ2-7|many|-
CASSQDLGGGRYEQYF
TGCGCCAGCAGCCAAGATCTGGGGGGGGGCAGGTACGAGCAGTACTTC
>TRBV6-2/TRBV6-3|TRBJ2-7|-|TRBD2
CASSTTSGRVGEQYF
TGTGCCAGCAGCACGACTAGCGGGAGGGTGGGCGAGCAGTACTTC
>TRBV7-2|TRBJ2-7|-|-
CASSLIVGYEQYF
TGTGCCAGCAGCTTAATCGTAGGCTACGAGCAGTACTTC
>TRBV6-6|TRBJ1-2|many|-
CASSYGGYTF
TGTGCCAGCAGTTACGGTGGCTACACCTTC
>TRBV12-3/TRBV12-4|TRBJ2-6|-|TRBD2
CAGSLPGGANVPTF
TGTGCCGGCAGTTTGCCGGGGGGGGCCAACGTCCCGACTTTC
>TRBV7-7|TRBJ2-2|many|TRBD2
CASSPSGGGTGELFF
TGTGCTAGCAGCCCCAGCGGGGGGGGCACCGGGGAGCTGTTTTTT
>TRBV5-1|TRBJ2-2|once|-
CASSPAGTGDLFF
TGCGCCAGCAGCCCCGCGGGGACCGGGGACCTGTTTTTT
>TRBV20-1|TRBJ1-2|many|TRBD1
CSGTPQDRGYGYTF
TGCAGTGGTACCCCCCAGGACAGGGGCTATGGCTACACCTTC
>TRBV7-2|TRBJ2-5|many|-
CASSSQGPAGETQYF
TGTGCCAGCAGCTCCCAGGGCCCAGCCGGAGAGACCCAGTACTTC
>TRBV19|TRBJ1-5|few|TRBD1
CAGSIGQGRDQPQHF
TGTGCCGGTAGTATAGGACAGGGGCGGGATCAGCCCCAGCATTTT
>TRBV5-6|TRBJ2-5|many|-
CASSLSGTQYF
TGTGCCAGCAGCTTGTCGGGGACCCAGTACTTC
>TRBV20-1|TRBJ2-7|many|-
CSARDLRGSSYEQYF
TGCAGTGCTAGAGATCTTAGGGGAAGCTCCTACGAGCAGTACTTC
>TRBV10-3|TRBJ1-3|many|TRBD1
CATRGGQGAGNTIYF
TGTGCCACCCGTGGAGGACAGGGCGCTGGAAACACCATATATTTT
>TRBV7-8|TRBJ1-2|many|-
CASSKGGAHGYTF
TGTGCCAGCAGCAAGGGCGGGGCCCATGGCTACACCTTC
>TRBV7-9|TRBJ2-3|-|TRBD2
CASRLSGIYYNEQYF
TGTGCCAGCAGACTTAGCGGGATCTACTACAATGAGCAGTATTTT
>TRBV30|TRBJ2-1|many|TRBD2
CACRPPGGPNEQFF
TGTGCCTGCCGTCCTCCGGGAGGGCCCAATGAGCAGTTCTTC
>TRBV27|TRBJ2-5|many|TRBD2
CASSPSGRAGETQYF
TGTGCCAGCAGTCCTAGCGGGAGGGCCGGGGAGACCCAGTACTTC
>TRBV5-5|TRBJ2-7|many|TRBD1
CASSLTSGTVYEQYF
TGTGCCAGCAGCTTGACCTCCGGGACAGTCTACGAGCAGTACTTC
>TRBV7-2|TRBJ2-7|many|TRBD1
CASSLVVETGAPYEQYF
TGTGCCAGCAGCTTAGTTGTAGAGACAGGGGCCCCCTACGAGCAGTACTTC
>TRBV7-9|TRBJ2-2|many|-
CASSRTLNVAGELFF
TGTGCCAGCAGCCGCACCCTTAATGTCGCCGGGGAGCTGTTTTTT
>TRBV12-3/TRBV12-4|TRBJ2-1|-|TRBD2
CASKPGEGAYNEQLF
TGTGCCAGCAAACCCGGGGAGGGAGCCTACAATGAGCAGCTCTTC
>TRBV5-5|TRBJ2-7|-|-
CASSFGGPRREWDEQYF
TGTGCCAGCAGCTTCGGGGGGCCAAGGCGGGAGTGGGACGAGCAGTACTTC
>TRBV7-2|TRBJ2-5|-|TRBD1
CASSIRDRYQETQYF
TGTGCCAGCAGCATACGGGACAGATACCAAGAGACCCAGTACTTC
>TRBV5-1|TRBJ1-3|many|-
CASSWTSGNTIYF
TGCGCCAGCAGCTGGACTTCTGGAAACACCATATATTTT
>TRBV28|TRBJ1-4|many|-
CASKGVQYEKLFF
TGTGCCAGCAAAGGAGTCCAGTATGAAAAACTGTTTTTT
>TRBV2|TRBJ1-2|many|-
CASTPVWGYTF
TGTGCCAGCACGCCGGTTTGGGGCTACACCTTC
>TRBV2|TRBJ2-3|many|-
CASSVRTSDTQYF
TGTGCCAGCAGTGTGAGGACCTCAGATACGCAGTATTTT
>TRBV2|TRBJ1-1|-|-
CASQHTEAFF
TGTGCCAGCCAGCACACTGAAGCTTTCTTT
>TRBV15|TRBJ1-2|-|-
CATSLGEGPSSYGYTF
TGTGCCACCAGCCTAGGGGAGGGCCCATCGAGCTATGGCTACACCTTC
>TRBV7-6|TRBJ2-2|-|TRBD2
CASSPRLAGRDTGELFF
TGTGCCAGCAGCCCTCGACTAGCGGGACGGGACACCGGGGAGCTGTTTTTT
>TRBV25-1|TRBJ1-6|once|TRBD1
CASSYGDSSNSPLHF
TGTGCCAGCAGTTATGGGGACAGCTCCAATTCACCCCTCCACTTT
>TRBV7-3|TRBJ1-3|-|-
CASSLQGTGGNTIYF
TGTGCCAGCAGCTTGCAGGGCACCGGTGGAAACACCATATATTTT
>TRBV20-1|TRBJ1-5|many|-
CSAREPGSNQPQHF
TGCAGTGCTAGAGAGCCTGGTAGCAATCAGCCCCAGCATTTT
>TRBV19|TRBJ2-7|-|TRBD2
CASSITLAGSYEQYF
TGTGCCAGTAGTATAACGCTAGCGGGCTCCTACGAGCAGTACTTC
>TRBV7-2|TRBJ2-2|-|TRBD1
CASSTGTGDYTGELFF
TGTGCCAGCAGCACCGGGACAGGGGATTACACCGGGGAGCTGTTTTTT
>TRBV5-1|TRBJ1-1|-|-
CASSLADRTEAFF
TGCGCCAGCAGCTTGGCCGACAGGACTGAAGCTTTCTTT
>TRBV6-1|TRBJ2-5|many|TRBD2
CASSETSGRGETQYF
TGTGCCAGCAGTGAAACTAGCGGGAGAGGGGAGACCCAGTACTTC
>TRBV9|TRBJ2-3|few|-
CASSAGVGDTQYF
TGTGCCAGCAGCGCCGGGGTTGGAGATACGCAGTATTTT
>TRBV7-2|TRBJ2-6|many|-
CASSLVIGGSGANVLTF
TGTGCCAGCAGCTTAGTTATCGGGGGCTCTGGGGCCAACGTCCTGACTTTC
>TRBV5-8|TRBJ2-2|many|-
CASSLYRGLAGELFF
TGTGCCAGCAGCTTGTACCGTGGGTTGGCCGGGGAGCTGTTTTTT
>TRBV20-1|TRBJ1-2|many|-
CSASGWGYGYTF
TGCAGTGCCTCAGGATGGGGCTATGGCTACACCTTC
>TRBV30|TRBJ2-3|-|-
CAWSAGTSTDTQYF
TGTGCCTGGAGTGCTGGGACTAGCACAGATACGCAGTATTTT
>TRBV5-1|TRBJ2-2|-|-
CASSLGGDFDTGELFF
TGCGCCAGCAGCTTGGGGGGGGATTTTGACACCGGGGAGCTGTTTTTT
>TRBV7-9|TRBJ2-5|-|-
CASEGRGTQYF
TGTGCCAGCGAGGGGCGGGGGACCCAGTACTTC
>TRBV7-2|TRBJ2-5|once|TRBD2
CASSSLAGSGGRETQYF
TGTGCCAGCAGCTCACTAGCGGGGAGCGGGGGTCGAGAGACCCAGTACTTC
>TRBV6-2/TRBV6-3|TRBJ2-7|-|TRBD2
CASSPSGSGSRYEQYF
TGTGCCAGCAGCCCCTCAGGGAGCGGGAGTCGTTACGAGCAGTACTTC
>TRBV5-6|TRBJ2-1|-|-
CASSYRWETRSYNEQFF
TGTGCCAGCAGCTATCGATGGGAGACCCGGTCGTACAATGAGCAGTTCTTC
>TRBV7-2|TRBJ2-1|many|-
CASSPGLLMEFF
TGTGCCAGCAGCCCAGGACTTCTTATGGAGTTCTTC
>TRBV7-6|TRBJ2-6|-|-
CASSLENGVLSGANVLTF
TGTGCCAGCAGCTTAGAGAACGGGGTCCTCTCTGGGGCCAACGTCCTGACTTTC
>TRBV20-1|TRBJ1-2|many|TRBD1
CSANHGQGRSGYTF
TGCAGTGCTAACCACGGACAGGGGAGGAGTGGCTACACCTTC
>TRBV20-1|TRBJ2-2|many|-
CSARRGSGELFF
TGCAGTGCTAGAAGGGGGTCCGGGGAGCTGTTTTTT
>TRBV29-1|TRBJ1-3|-|-
CSVEVERGGTSLSGNTIYF
TGCAGCGTTGAAGTCGAGAGGGGGGGGACCTCATTATCTGGAAACACCATATATTTT
>TRBV5-6|TRBJ2-3|many|-
CASSFLDSTDTQYF
TGTGCCAGCAGCTTTCTGGACAGCACAGATACGCAGTATTTT